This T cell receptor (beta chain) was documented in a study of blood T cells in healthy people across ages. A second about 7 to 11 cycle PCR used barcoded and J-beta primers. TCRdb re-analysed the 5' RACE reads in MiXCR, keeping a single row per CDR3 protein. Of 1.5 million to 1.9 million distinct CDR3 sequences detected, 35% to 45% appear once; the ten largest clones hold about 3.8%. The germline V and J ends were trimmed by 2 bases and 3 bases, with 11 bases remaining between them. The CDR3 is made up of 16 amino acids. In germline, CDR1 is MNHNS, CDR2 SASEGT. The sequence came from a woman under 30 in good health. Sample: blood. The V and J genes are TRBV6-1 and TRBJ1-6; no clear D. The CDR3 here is CASSETRTFYNSPLHF. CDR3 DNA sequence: TGTGCCAGCAGTGAAACCCGGACTTTCTATAATTCACCCCTCCACTTT.